The present entry profiles one T cell receptor (beta chain) with its context. Ten or more counts support this clonotype. Its antigen is not yet known. Per-base quality was not reported, and no clone a single base away is much larger than it. The run used an Illumina NovaSeq 6000. TCR cDNA was synthesized by 5'RACE template switching, which introduced a universal primer site and unique molecular identifiers. Priming of cDNA synthesis was performed from both the TCR alpha and TCR beta constant segments. Library amplification involved two PCR steps, and the second step added sample barcodes and sequencing adapters. Sequencing of the libraries was done on either Illumina HiSeq 2500 (2x100 bp) or NovaSeq (2x150 bp). The paper's processing steps were these. MIGEC was used to demultiplex reads and collapse the reads into UMI consensus sequences, and MiXCR was used for V(D)J alignment. Using edgeR on replicate PBMC samples, clonotypes were called vaccine-responding if FDR was below 0.01 and the log2 fold change was above 5 up to day 15. Each bulk clonotype was labeled CD4 or CD8 based on which sequenced repertoire, CD4 or CD8, contained the clonotype at higher abundance. TCRdb redid the processing of the public reads, applying fastp at Q25 and MiXCR, and retained in-frame beta chains. Rows are combined by CDR3 protein, so each entry shows the most common genes and DNA. These V and J calls derive from TCRdb rather than the authors' analysis. Counted in this sample were fewer than 450,000 distinct CDR3 sequences; approximately 3.9% of them appeared once. In total, the top ten clones hold less than 25% of the sample.

The data are from a study of T cells after yellow fever vaccination (dated by TCRdb to about 2019). About the investigation overall: Libraries from fractions with low cell numbers were prepared with the SMART-Seq v4 Ultra Low Input RNA kit. To follow T-cell clones before and after both primary and booster YFV17D yellow fever vaccination, bulk TCR alpha and beta repertoires underwent longitudinal sequencing. The cohort comprised two healthy male donors, one aged 18 to 29 and one aged 30 to 40 years. Blood was collected at multiple timepoints before and after primary and secondary immunization, and bulk PBMC replicates and cell subsets were isolated.

What this sample's treatment or condition label stands for: live attenuated yellow fever vaccine strain. At each blood-draw timepoint, two biological replicates of bulk PBMCs were collected. PBMCs were isolated from peripheral blood using a standard Ficoll-Paque protocol. TriZol was used to extract RNA from bulk PBMCs, from CD4 and CD8 fractions, and from dextramer-positive and dextramer-negative fractions. V loses 6 bases, J loses 1 base, and the germline ends lie 7 bases apart. In the germline V gene, CDR1 corresponds to MNHEY and CDR2 to SVGEGT. From the cysteine up to the phenylalanine, the CDR3 has a length of 13 residues. CDR3 DNA only is kept here, 39 bases in frame from base 1. The investigation overall reported the following: A small share of clonotypes occurred in both CD4 and CD8 compartments, likely arising from convergent recombination. The secondary T-cell response was weaker than the primary response but faster, peaking on day 5 instead of day 15. Because the study included only two donors, the extent to which the findings can be generalized is limited. After the booster, most of the clones that had expanded following primary vaccination were detected again (just under 97% of CD4 and around 88% of CD8), which suggests that memory was broadly maintained. Computational filtering was required because FACS-sorted repertoires could contain abundant contaminating clonotypes from the bulk population.

The clonotype originates from a man between 18 and 29 years old who received the YFV17D yellow fever vaccine. Here the chain combines TRBV6-2 or TRBV6-3 and TRBJ1-5, and possibly TRBD1, on 5 matching bases. This material consisted of PBMCs, taken 5 days after the yellow fever booster vaccination. In nucleotides, the sequence is TGTGCCAGCAGGGGGCGAAGCAATCAGCCCCAGCATTTT. The resulting protein is CASRGRSNQPQHF.